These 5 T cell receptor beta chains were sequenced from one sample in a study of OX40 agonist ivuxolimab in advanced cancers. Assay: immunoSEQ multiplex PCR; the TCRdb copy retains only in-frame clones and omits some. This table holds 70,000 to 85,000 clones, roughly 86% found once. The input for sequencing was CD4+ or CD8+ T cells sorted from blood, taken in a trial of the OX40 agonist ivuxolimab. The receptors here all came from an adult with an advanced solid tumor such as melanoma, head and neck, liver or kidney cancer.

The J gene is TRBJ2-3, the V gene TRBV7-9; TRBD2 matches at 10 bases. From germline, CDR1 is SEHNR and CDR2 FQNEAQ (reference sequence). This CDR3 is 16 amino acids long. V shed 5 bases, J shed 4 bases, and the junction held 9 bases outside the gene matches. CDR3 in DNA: TGTGCCAGCAGCCCACGCGGGACTAGCGCCCCAGATACGCAGTATTTT. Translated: CASSPRGTSAPDTQYF.

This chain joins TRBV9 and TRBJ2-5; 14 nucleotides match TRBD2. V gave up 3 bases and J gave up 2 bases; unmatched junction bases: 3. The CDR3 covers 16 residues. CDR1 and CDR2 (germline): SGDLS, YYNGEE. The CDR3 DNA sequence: TGTGCCAGCAGCGACTGGACTAGCGGGGGGCAAGAGACCCAGTACTTC. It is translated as CASSDWTSGGQETQYF.

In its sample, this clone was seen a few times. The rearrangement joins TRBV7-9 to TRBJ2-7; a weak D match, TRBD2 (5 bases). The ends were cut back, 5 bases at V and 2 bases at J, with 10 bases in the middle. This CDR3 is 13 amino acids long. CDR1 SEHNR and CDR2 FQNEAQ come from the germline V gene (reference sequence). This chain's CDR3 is CASSPGFPYEQYF. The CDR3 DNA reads TGTGCCAGCAGCCCGGGGTTTCCCTACGAGCAGTACTTC.

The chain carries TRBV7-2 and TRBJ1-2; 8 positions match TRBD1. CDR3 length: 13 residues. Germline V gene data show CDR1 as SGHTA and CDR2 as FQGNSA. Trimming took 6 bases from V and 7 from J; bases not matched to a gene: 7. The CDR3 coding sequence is TGTGCCAGCAGTTCCACTGGACAGGGTGGCTACACCTTC. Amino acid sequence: CASSSTGQGGYTF. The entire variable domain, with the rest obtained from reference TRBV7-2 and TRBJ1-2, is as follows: GAGVSQSPSNKVTEKGKDVELRCDPISGHTALYWYRQSLGQGLEFLIYFQGNSAPDKSGLPSDRFSAERTGGSVSTLTIQRTQQEDSAVYLCASSSTGQGGYTFGSGTRLTVV.

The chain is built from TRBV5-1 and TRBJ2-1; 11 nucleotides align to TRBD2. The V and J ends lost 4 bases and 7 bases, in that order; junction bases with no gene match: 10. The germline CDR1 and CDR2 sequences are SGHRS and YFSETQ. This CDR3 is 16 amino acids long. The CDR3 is CASSPPTSGSSNEQFF. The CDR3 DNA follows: TGCGCCAGCAGCCCGCCTACTAGCGGGAGTTCAAATGAGCAGTTCTTC.